This T cell receptor beta chain was observed in a study of blood T cells in healthy people across ages. Primed by a sample-barcoded 5' primer and a J-beta primer mix, a second PCR proceeded for about 6 to 11 cycles. MiXCR, applied by TCRdb to the 5' RACE reads, yields one record per CDR3 protein. The sample lists about 1.6 million distinct CDR3 sequences, around 36% occurring once. This CDR3 spans 12 amino acids. The V gene is TRBV21-1, the J gene TRBJ2-7. TRBV21-1 is a known pseudogene. What was sequenced was blood. This receptor was taken from a woman aged 25 to 39 in good health. The DNA of the CDR3 is TGTGCCAGCAGCGCCAGCTCCCACGAGCAGTACTTC. Its translation: CASSASSHEQYF.